Sequencing of this T cell receptor (beta chain) was carried out in a study of T-cell reconstitution after alpha-beta-depleted transplantation in children. CDR3 size: 15 residues. With 8 bases removed from V and 2 bases from J, the gap between germline ends came to 13 bases. Germline assignment: CDR1 MNHNS and CDR2 SASEGT. Unique molecular identifiers were used to barcode this TCRbeta library. TCRdb fed the PCR reads into MiXCR, producing one record per CDR3 protein. The repertoire holds about 100,000 distinct CDR3 sequences, with roughly 7.6% as singletons. Comment on this clonotype: The antigen is unknown.

Points from the study as a whole: About two months after transplant, alpha-beta T cells reportedly came from several hundred expanded graft clones.

The chain has TRBV6-1 and TRBJ2-6; D is unresolved. The clonotype comes from a boy between 2 and 10 years old with acute lymphoblastic leukemia, due to receive a stem cell transplant. Sequencing used PBMCs, obtained before TCRalphabeta/CD19-depleted stem cell transplant. The CDR3 DNA follows: TGTGCCAGCCGTGGGTCTGCAACTGGGGCCAACGTCCTGACTTTC. Protein: CASRGSATGANVLTF.